This T cell receptor (beta chain) was retrieved from a study of prognosis after radiotherapy for stage I lung cancer. The wider study: The enrollment of patients with stage I non-small cell lung cancer occurred between early 2018 and January 2019. Whereas some 13 patients had adenocarcinoma, squamous cell carcinoma was the tumor in more than five.

Two-round multiplex PCR on genomic DNA was the method by which TCR beta CDR3 was amplified. Round one of PCR was performed, and it used primers specific to each TRBV and TRBJ gene. One entry per CDR3 protein results from TCRdb running MiXCR on the multiplex PCR reads. The sample consists of 50,000 or so distinct CDR3 sequences, 30% to 35% of them appearing once. This clonotype was seen repeatedly, ten times or more. Germline trimming cut 9 bases from V and 3 bases from J; bases unmatched to any gene: 8. The CDR3 runs to 13 residues. This material consisted of PBMCs, taken before or after stereotactic body radiation therapy (not recorded which). The origin of this receptor is a donor aged 50 or older with non-small cell lung cancer. V usage is TRBV12-3 or TRBV12-4 and J usage is TRBJ2-7; 7 bases fit TRBD2. The DNA for the CDR3 is TGTGCCAGGCGTCCGGGAGGCGGCTACGAGCAGTACTTC. Translated, it gives CARRPGGGYEQYF.